This T cell receptor beta chain was recorded in a study of post-analysis software for immune sequencing data. Across the study: Multiple sclerosis in the patients followed relapsing-remitting, secondary progressive and progressive-relapsing courses.

This clonotype was picked up one time. Its antigen is still unknown. Built from TCR beta cDNA, the libraries had unique molecular identifiers in them. When roughly 0.85 to 11 million T cells were used, they gave about 540,000 cDNA molecules. TCRdb reprocessed the PCR reads with MiXCR, giving one entry per CDR3 protein. The sample holds roughly 620,000 distinct CDR3 sequences; about 40% are singletons and the top ten take more than 1.5%. CDR1 and CDR2 (germline): SGHNT, YENEEA. The J segment lost 9 bases and the V segment lost 2 bases, leaving 5 bases of the junction unmatched. This CDR3 region has 14 residues. Overall study findings and caveats: Patients carried roughly 5 TRBV segments more frequently than controls did, and TRBV5-6, TRBV5-1 and TRBV20-1 were among them. By F measure, samples from a shared preparation batch strongly co-clustered. Comparison with controls showed significantly lower normalized Chao1 diversity in multiple sclerosis patients.

Sequencing was done on a sample of blood. The V gene is TRBV11-3, the J gene TRBJ2-1; 9 nucleotides line up with TRBD2. This sequence originates from a girl aged 5 to 17 with multiple sclerosis. The chain's CDR3 is CASSLRSGSSEQFF. The CDR3 DNA reads TGTGCCAGCAGCTTACGTAGCGGGAGCAGTGAGCAGTTCTTC.